This T cell receptor (beta chain) appears in the sequencing data of a study of blood T cell repertoires in COVID-19. Background on the study: Specimens from acute and convalescent COVID-19 originated in the United States, Italy and Spain. Sample material is recorded as cDNA or gDNA derived from T cells, B-cell-depleted T cells, or PBMCs.

The CDR3 spans 15 residues. Germline CDR1 and CDR2: MNHEY and SVGAGI. V lost 6 bases and J lost 0, with 12 bases in between. Original processing methods: Quantification of nucleated cells was approximated via reference gene primer amplification. TCRdb keeps only in-frame clones here, not all; method: immunoSEQ multiplex PCR. V, J and clone size are those of that table, while D and trimming were read from the DNA. The sample comprises just under 150,000 clones, approximately 89% of which are singletons, and roughly 1.5% rests with the top ten. The source is a human donor in a cohort sampled during active COVID-19. The chain has TRBV6-5 and TRBJ1-3; no definite D call. The sample was peripheral blood. Here the CDR3 reads CASRQTVNSGNTIYF. The CDR3 DNA reads TGTGCCAGCAGACAGACGGTGAACTCTGGAAACACCATATATTTT.